One sample yielded the 28 T cell receptor beta chains listed below, sequenced in a study of OX40 agonist ivuxolimab in advanced cancers. Sequencing was performed with immunoSEQ multiplex PCR; in TCRdb, only in-frame clones are kept and a portion is missing. The sample holds fewer than 45,000 clones, 89% seen once. The material sequenced was CD4+ or CD8+ T cells sorted from blood, taken in a trial of the OX40 agonist ivuxolimab. These receptors all stem from an adult with an advanced solid tumor such as melanoma, head and neck, liver or kidney cancer.

In its sample, this clone was seen a few times. The J gene is TRBJ1-5, the V gene TRBV6-1; D is unresolved. Germline CDR1 is MNHNS and CDR2 is SASEGT. Trimming pared 7 bases from V and 7 bases from J, leaving 14 bases between. The CDR3 totals 13 residues. CDR3: CASNPVVQQPQHF. The CDR3 DNA reads as TGTGCCAGCAACCCAGTTGTCCAGCAGCCCCAGCATTTT.

This chain links TRBV6-6 with TRBJ1-2; possible D gene TRBD1, 6 bases. The CDR3 covers 12 residues. Germline V gene data show CDR1 as MNHNY and CDR2 as SVGAGI (reference sequence). Trimming shortened V by 2 bases and J by 8 bases, and 9 bases separated the two germline ends. The CDR3 is CASSYRGGGYTF. The CDR3, as DNA: TGTGCCAGCAGTTACAGGGGGGGAGGCTACACCTTC.

The chain couples TRBV11-3 to TRBJ1-2; tentative D call: TRBD1 (5 bases). V was clipped by 5 bases and J by 4 bases, with 17 bases between them. The germline V gene has CDR1 SGHNT and CDR2 YENEEA. This CDR3 spans 15 amino acids. For the CDR3, the DNA is TGTGCCAGCAGCCCCCCTGGAGGGGAGGGCTATGGCTACACCTTC. Its protein product is CASSPPGGEGYGYTF.

Only one count was recorded for this clone. The chain joins TRBV19 to TRBJ2-1; possibly TRBD2 for D (6 bases). The germline V gene has CDR1 LNHDA and CDR2 SQIVND (reference sequence). V was trimmed by 7 bases and J by 1 base, leaving 11 bases between them. This CDR3 region has 14 residues. This chain's CDR3 is CASMRDWSYNEQFF. CDR3 in DNA: TGTGCCAGTATGAGGGACTGGTCCTACAATGAGCAGTTCTTC.

This rearrangement joins TRBV14 to TRBJ1-2, with TRBD1 as a possible D gene (6 bases). The germline V gene has CDR1 SGHDN and CDR2 FVKESK. The germline V and J ends were trimmed by 4 bases and 5 bases, with 17 bases remaining between them. The CDR3 is made up of 15 amino acids. CDR3 DNA sequence: TGTGCCAGCAGCCCAGACTGGACAGCGCTTTATGGCTACACCTTC. This sequence encodes CASSPDWTALYGYTF.

The V call is TRBV5-6, the J call TRBJ2-5; D is unclear. V was pared by 0 bases and J by 4 bases, with 4 bases between. CDR1 and CDR2 (germline): SGHDT, YYEEEE. The CDR3 runs to 12 residues. The CDR3 spells CASSLVGETQYF. The CDR3 bases are TGTGCCAGCAGCTTGGTCGGAGAGACCCAGTACTTC.

This sequence joins TRBV7-6 and TRBJ2-2; D assignment may be TRBD1 or TRBD2 (5 bases each). The CDR3 totals 16 residues. The germline gives CDR1 SGHVS, CDR2 FNYEAQ. The V and J ends lost 1 base and 4 bases respectively, with 13 bases between them. Here the CDR3 DNA reads TGTGCCAGCAGCTTAGGAGTGGGGGAGTCCACCGGGGAGCTGTTTTTT. This gives the protein CASSLGVGESTGELFF.

The genes are TRBV11-3 and TRBJ2-7; D remains unclear. Germline V gives CDR1 SGHNT, CDR2 YENEEA. The CDR3 contains 12 residues. V was shortened by 6 bases and J by 2 bases, with 8 bases between the two germline ends. This CDR3 is CASSHNPYEQYF. The CDR3 nucleotides read TGTGCCAGCAGTCATAATCCCTACGAGCAGTACTTC.

This chain joins TRBV10-2 and TRBJ2-7; TRBD1 matches 8 bases. This CDR3 region has 15 residues. The J segment lost 4 bases and the V segment lost 0 bases, leaving 5 bases of the junction unmatched. Germline lookup yields CDR1 WSHSY and CDR2 SAAADI. CDR3 DNA: TGCGCCAGCAGTGAGTCGCCCAGGGGGCTATACGAGCAGTACTTC. Translated: CASSESPRGLYEQYF.

The gene calls are TRBV10-3 and TRBJ1-1; TRBD1 matches at 11 bases. The CDR3 has 16 residues. Germline-derived CDR1 and CDR2 are ENHRY and SYGVKD. The V gene end was trimmed by 3 bases and the J gene end by 4 bases; junction bases not matched to a gene: 7. This CDR3 is CAISDPGQGGGTEAFF. The DNA for the CDR3 is TGTGCCATCAGTGATCCGGGACAGGGGGGTGGCACTGAAGCTTTCTTT.

As concerns this clone: Other DNA sequences in this sample translate to the same CDR3. The gene calls are TRBV6-5 and TRBJ1-6; 9 bases match TRBD1. Germline CDR1 MNHEY, CDR2 SVGAGI. The V and J ends lost 0 bases and 10 bases, in that order; junction bases with no gene match: 4. There are 15 residues in the CDR3. CDR3 amino acids: CASSYSQGARSPLHF. CDR3 nucleotides: TGTGCCAGCAGTTACTCACAGGGGGCGAGGTCACCCCTCCACTTT.

The CDR3: CASSQDRLYGYTF. CDR3 in DNA: TGTGCCAGCAGTCAGGACAGGCTCTATGGCTACACCTTC. The chain recombines TRBV6-5 with TRBJ1-2, with 7 positions matching TRBD1. From germline, CDR1 is MNHEY and CDR2 SVGAGI. The CDR3 totals 13 residues. V was pared by 5 bases and J by 4 bases, with 4 bases of the junction left unmatched.

Only a few counts were recorded for this clone. The chain employs TRBV7-2 and TRBJ1-5, with D hard to call. V shed 3 bases and J shed 6 bases, with 15 bases lying between them. Germline assignment: CDR1 SGHTA and CDR2 FQGNSA. The CDR3 totals 15 residues. The CDR3 bases are TGTGCCAGCAGCTTCGGGGTACGTGAAGCTCAGCCCCAGCATTTT. Its protein product is CASSFGVREAQPQHF.

This clone was seen more than once but under ten times. The chain links TRBV7-2 to TRBJ1-1; no firm D call. Trimming left V 1 base short and J 6 bases short, with 12 bases between. CDR3 size: 14 residues. Germline CDR1 SGHTA, CDR2 FQGNSA. CDR3 protein: CASSLGVVRSEAFF. The CDR3 bases are TGTGCCAGCAGCTTAGGGGTGGTTCGATCTGAAGCTTTCTTT.

As concerns this clone: Other DNA sequences from this sample encode an identical CDR3 as well. The CDR3 region is CASSVGGFSGNTIYF. The CDR3 region has the DNA TGTGCCAGCAGCGTAGGGGGGTTCTCTGGAAACACCATATATTTT. This chain uses TRBV9 with TRBJ1-3; the D gene is possibly TRBD1 (5 bases). The V gene lost 0 bases and the J gene lost 0 bases, with 7 bases spanning the gap. Germline V gene sequence: CDR1 SGDLS, CDR2 YYNGEE. There are 15 residues in the CDR3.

The chain has TRBV10-3 and TRBJ2-2; perhaps TRBD1 as D (6 bases). The germline V gene encodes CDR1 ENHRY and CDR2 SYGVKD. V gave up 5 bases and J gave up 7 bases, with 14 bases separating them. This CDR3 spans 14 amino acids. The CDR3 nucleotides read TGTGCCATCAGTCCCTCTCAGGGGATCGGGGAGCTGTTTTTT. Amino acid sequence: CAISPSQGIGELFF.

This chain links TRBV7-3 with TRBJ2-3; D is undetermined. V was trimmed by 3 bases and J by 2 bases, leaving 9 bases between them. Germline lookup yields CDR1 SGHTA and CDR2 FQGTGA. The CDR3 length is 14 residues. The CDR3 reads CASSLDGFTDTQYF. As DNA, the CDR3 is TGTGCCAGCAGCTTGGATGGCTTCACAGATACGCAGTATTTT.

The chain is built from TRBV6-1 and TRBJ1-4, with 8 nucleotides matching TRBD1. The CDR3 spans 14 residues. Germline CDR1 and CDR2: MNHNS and SASEGT. The trim removed 1 base at V and 8 bases at J, leaving 3 bases unmatched. The CDR3, as DNA: TGTGCCAGCAGTGAAGGACAGGGGCGCGAAAAACTGTTTTTT. This translates into CASSEGQGREKLFF.

The chain recombines TRBV28 with TRBJ1-5; 8 positions match TRBD1. Germline CDR1 is MDHEN and CDR2 is SYDVKM. This CDR3 has 15 amino acids. Losses at the gene ends were 6 bases for V and 6 bases for J; bases not matched to a gene: 10. Here the CDR3 DNA reads TGTGCCAGCAGGTCTCAGGGGGCGAACGTTCAGCCCCAGCATTTT. Protein sequence: CASRSQGANVQPQHF.

This chain links TRBV7-9 with TRBJ2-2; TRBD1 aligns across 8 bases. The CDR3 spans 14 residues. The V and J ends lost 6 bases and 4 bases, in that order; junction bases with no gene match: 4. Germline V lookup: CDR1 SEHNR, CDR2 FQNEAQ (reference sequence). The CDR3 bases are TGTGCCAGCAGACCGGACAGGGCCACCGGGGAGCTGTTTTTT. As protein: CASRPDRATGELFF.

The chain carries TRBV9 and TRBJ2-1, with 10 bases fitting TRBD2. With 3 bases clipped from V and 0 bases from J, the junction kept 9 bases outside the gene matches. Germline assignment: CDR1 SGDLS and CDR2 YYNGEE. The CDR3 is 18 residues long. The CDR3 DNA follows: TGTGCCAGCAGCGGAGGACTAGCGGCACGGAGCTCCTACAATGAGCAGTTCTTC. Translating it yields CASSGGLAARSSYNEQFF.

The rearrangement uses TRBV27 and TRBJ1-1; unclear D gene. V shed 9 bases and J shed 5 bases, with 16 bases lying between them. Germline assignment: CDR1 MNHEY and CDR2 SMNVEV (reference sequence). The CDR3 loop spans 13 amino acids. In DNA, the CDR3 is TGTGCCAGAAGCCCCCGGGGAAGGACTGAAGCTTTCTTT. Translation: CARSPRGRTEAFF.

V gene TRBV11-1 combines with J gene TRBJ1-2, with 7 bases lining up with TRBD1. With V trimmed by 2 bases and J by 6 bases, 3 bases remained unmatched. The CDR3 sequence is 13 residues long. Germline loops: CDR1 SGHAT, CDR2 FQDESV (reference sequence). CDR3 sequence reads: CASSLQGVDGYTF. CDR3 nucleotides: TGTGCCAGCAGCTTACAGGGGGTGGATGGCTACACCTTC.

V is TRBV21-1 and J is TRBJ1-2; TRBD1 is taken as the D call from the table, unchecked against the DNA. TRBV21-1 is noted as a pseudogene. The CDR3 is 17 residues long. The CDR3 nucleotides are TGTGCCAGCAGCAAAGCCTATTATTACAGGGGCGACTATGGCTACACCTTC. It encodes CASSKAYYYRGDYGYTF.

V and J are TRBV6-1 and TRBJ2-2, with TRBD1 as a possible D gene (5 bases). CDR3 length equals 15 residues. V was trimmed by 5 bases and J by 0 bases, leaving 10 bases between them. CDR1 MNHNS and CDR2 SASEGT come from the germline V gene. CDR3 sequence: CASSLDSANTGELFF. The DNA of the CDR3 is TGTGCCAGCAGTCTCGACAGCGCGAACACCGGGGAGCTGTTTTTT.

The gene calls are TRBV5-4 and TRBJ1-2; maybe TRBD1 (6 bases). V dropped 4 bases and J dropped 4 bases, with 20 bases sitting between them. This CDR3 spans 16 amino acids. The germline gives CDR1 SGHNT, CDR2 YYREEE (reference sequence). The CDR3 DNA sequence: TGTGCCAGCAGCCCGGGACAACCCAGGGACCCCTATGGCTACACCTTC. This translates into CASSPGQPRDPYGYTF.

The chain couples TRBV7-6 to TRBJ2-1; 9 bases line up with TRBD2. Trimming cost V 5 bases and J 10 bases; bases outside gene matches: 18. Germline V CDR1 and CDR2: SGHVS, FNYEAQ. This CDR3 contains 17 residues. In DNA form, the CDR3 reads TGTGCCAGCAGCCGGACTAGCGCCATCTCTCCCCCATACGAGCAGTTCTTC. Translated, it gives CASSRTSAISPPYEQFF. The variable domain in full, completed from reference TRBV7-6 and TRBJ2-1, reads GAGVSQSPRYKVTKRGQDVALRCDPISGHVSLYWYRQALGQGPEFLTYFNYEAQQDKSGLPNDRFSAERPEGSISTLTIQRTEQRDSAMYRCASSRTSAISPPYEQFFGPGTRLTVL.

V usage is TRBV2 and J usage is TRBJ1-4, with D hard to call. Germline assignment: CDR1 SNHLY and CDR2 FYNNEI. V lost 6 bases and J lost 3, with 11 bases in between. This CDR3 is built from 14 residues. The CDR3 bases are TGTGCCAGCAGCGACGGGAGGGCTAATGAAAAACTGTTTTTT. It is translated as CASSDGRANEKLFF.